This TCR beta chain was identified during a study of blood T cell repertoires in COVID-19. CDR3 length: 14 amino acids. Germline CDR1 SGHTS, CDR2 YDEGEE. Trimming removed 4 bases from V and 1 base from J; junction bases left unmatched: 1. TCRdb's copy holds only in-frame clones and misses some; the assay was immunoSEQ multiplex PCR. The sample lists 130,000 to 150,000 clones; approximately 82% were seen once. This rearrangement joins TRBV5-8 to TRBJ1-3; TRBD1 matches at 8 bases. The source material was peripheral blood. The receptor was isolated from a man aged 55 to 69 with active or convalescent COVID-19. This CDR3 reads CASSRTGSGNTIYF. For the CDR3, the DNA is TGTGCCAGCAGCCGGACAGGGTCTGGAAACACCATATATTTT.